One and the same sample provided the 5 T cell receptor beta chains below, sequenced in a study of human T cells and chemical hapten exposure. A single record per CDR3 protein comes from TCRdb applying MiXCR to the RACE reads. This table has 300,000 to 450,000 distinct CDR3 sequences, approximately 5% appearing once. The time point: pre-sensitization, week 0. Treatment in this sample: therapeutic diphenylcyclopropenone sensitization with weekly scalp DPC. The input for sequencing was whole blood, taken in connection with sensitization to the hapten diphenylcyclopropenone (DPC). Receptors were obtained from a woman aged 45 to 65 with alopecia areata. Some clones in this sample may be carry-over from other donors' samples.

To note about this clonotype: A much larger clone lies one base from this, so it may be a read error. The rearrangement links TRBV29-1 to TRBJ1-1; no reliable D call. Deletions cut 7 bases from V and 7 bases from J, with 19 bases between. This CDR3 contains 13 residues. CDR1 is SQVTM, CDR2 ANQGSEA, per germline. The CDR3 DNA reads as TGCAGCGACGAACACTCTCCTACGGGTGAAGCTTTCTTT. Residues: CSDEHSPTGEAFF.

This rearrangement joins TRBV18 to TRBJ1-1; the D is unclear. Germline V lookup: CDR1 KGHSH, CDR2 LQKENI. The CDR3 runs 13 residues. V lost 3 bases and J lost 1, with 6 bases in between. The CDR3: CASSPSSNTEAFF. The CDR3, as DNA: TGTGCCAGCTCACCGTCGTCGAACACTGAAGCTTTCTTT.

This sequence joins TRBV29-1 and TRBJ2-2, with 8 bases matching TRBD2. Per germline, CDR1 SQVTM and CDR2 ANQGSEA. This CDR3 is built from 12 residues. The CDR3 is CTAGGNTGELFF. CDR3 nucleotides: TGCACGGCGGGAGGGAACACCGGGGAGCTGTTTTTT.

The genes are TRBV4-1 and TRBJ1-2; D call uncertain. V gave up 1 base and J gave up 4 bases, with 10 bases separating them. Germline lookup yields CDR1 MGHRA and CDR2 YSYEKL. The CDR3 sequence is 14 residues long. CDR3 bases: TGCGCCAGCAGCCAAGGTCCCTTCGCCTATGGCTACACCTTC. It yields the protein CASSQGPFAYGYTF.

This clonotype has only a few counts. The V call is TRBV18, the J call TRBJ1-5; D uncertain. Between the trimmed V and J ends, which lost 6 bases and 4 bases, there was a span of 13 bases. The CDR3 extends over 14 amino acids. Germline V gene data show CDR1 as KGHSH and CDR2 as LQKENI. CDR3 amino acids: CASSSAETNQPQHF. In nucleotides, the CDR3 is TGTGCCAGCTCCTCAGCGGAGACTAATCAGCCCCAGCATTTT.